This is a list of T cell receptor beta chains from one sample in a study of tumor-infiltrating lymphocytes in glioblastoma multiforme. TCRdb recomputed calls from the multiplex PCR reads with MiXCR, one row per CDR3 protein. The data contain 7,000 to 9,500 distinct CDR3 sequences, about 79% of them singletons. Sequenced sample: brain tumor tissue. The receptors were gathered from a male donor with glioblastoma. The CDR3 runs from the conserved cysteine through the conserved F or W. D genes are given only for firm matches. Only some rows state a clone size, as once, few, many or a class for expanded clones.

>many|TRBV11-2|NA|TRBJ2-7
TGTGCCAGCAGCTTAGATAAGGGGGGGAGATACGAGCAGTACTTC
CASSLDKGGRYEQYF
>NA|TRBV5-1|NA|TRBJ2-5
TGCGCCAGCAGCTTGGGCCTGTACCAAGAGGCTCAGTACTTC
CASSLGLYQEAQYF
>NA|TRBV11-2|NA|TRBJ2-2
TGTGCCTGCACCCCCTCATTCGGCCAAGGGCTAGCGATAAATACCGGGGAGCTGTTTTTT
CACTPSFGQGLAINTGELFF
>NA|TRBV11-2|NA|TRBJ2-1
TGTGCCAGCAGCTCAGGTAGGTGGAATGAGCGGTTCTTC
CASSSGRWNERFF
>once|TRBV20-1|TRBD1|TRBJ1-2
TGCAGTGCCAGGAGGGACAGCCTTAACTATGGCTACACCTTC
CSARRDSLNYGYTF
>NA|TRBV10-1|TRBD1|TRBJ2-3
TGCGCCAGCAGTGAGGACAGGGCTAGCACAGATACGCAGTATTTT
CASSEDRASTDTQYF
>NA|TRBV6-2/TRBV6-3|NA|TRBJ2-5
TGTGCCAGCAGCTCAGGGGAGCAAGAGACCCAGTACTTC
CASSSGEQETQYF
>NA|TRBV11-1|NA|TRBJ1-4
TGTGCCAGCAGCCCGAGCCGGAGGCCCCAAGAGGAAAAACTGTTTTTT
CASSPSRRPQEEKLFF
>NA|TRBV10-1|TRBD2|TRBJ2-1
TGCGCCAGCAGTTCTAGCGGGACGTGGGATGAGCAGTTCTTC
CASSSSGTWDEQFF
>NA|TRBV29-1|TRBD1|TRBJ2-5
TGCAGCGTTGCCGCCGGGACAGACACGGAGACCCAGTACTTC
CSVAAGTDTETQYF
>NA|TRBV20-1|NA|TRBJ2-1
TGCAGTGCCCAGCCAAGCAATGAGCAGTTCTTC
CSAQPSNEQFF
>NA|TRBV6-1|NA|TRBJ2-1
TGTGCCACTACGGGGGAGGTAACCTTGAACAATGAGCAGTTCTTC
CATTGEVTLNNEQFF
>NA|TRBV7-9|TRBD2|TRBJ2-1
TGTGCCAGCAGGTATGGAGCGGGATGCTACAATGAGCAGTTCTTC
CASRYGAGCYNEQFF
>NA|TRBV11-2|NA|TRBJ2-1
TGTGCCAGCAGCCACATTCCCAATGAGCAGTTCTTC
CASSHIPNEQFF
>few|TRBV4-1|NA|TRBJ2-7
TGCGCCAGCAGCCAAGTCGGGTACGAGCAGTACTTC
CASSQVGYEQYF
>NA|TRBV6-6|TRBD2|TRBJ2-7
TGTGCCAGCAGATCTACTAGCGTGAGCTCCTACGAGCAGTACTTC
CASRSTSVSSYEQYF
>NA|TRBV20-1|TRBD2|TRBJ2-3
TGCATTGCTAGTCGCCCCGGACTAGCGGGAGGGCCGTATAGCACAGATACGCAGTATTTT
CIASRPGLAGGPYSTDTQYF